This T cell receptor (beta chain) was identified in a study of human T cells and chemical hapten exposure. Study conclusions and caveats: Relative to control repertoires, expanded TCRs gave rise to significantly more large CDR3 similarity clusters. Sensitizing with DPC caused no change in TCRs above 1 in 1000 frequency.

As processed by the authors: A per-sample median of about 94,000 TCRs was observed, with counts ranging from roughly 20,000 to 700,000. Each CDR3 protein is one row after TCRdb ran MiXCR on the RACE reads. The V and J calls and clone size are TCRdb's, not the authors'. This repertoire shows around 200,000 distinct CDR3 sequences, roughly 30% found once; its top ten account for under 3%. As for time point: pre-sensitization, week 0. As to treatment: therapeutic diphenylcyclopropenone sensitization with weekly scalp DPC. Suited to DPC and affected by alopecia, the donors ranged from 18 to 70 years old. The CDR3 has 13 residues. Losses at the gene ends were 3 bases for V and 9 bases for J; bases not matched to a gene: 7. The germline gives CDR1 DFQATT, CDR2 SNEGSKA (reference sequence). This clonotype was recorded at least ten times. Its matching antigen is unknown.

The TCR was taken from a woman under 40 with alopecia areata. Some clones in this sample may be carry-over from other donors' samples. The V call is TRBV20-1, the J call TRBJ2-1; 8 bases fit TRBD1. The source was whole blood, collected in connection with sensitization to the hapten diphenylcyclopropenone (DPC). Here the CDR3 DNA reads TGCAGTGCTAGGGGGACAGGCATGGGTGAGCAGTTCTTC. It translates to CSARGTGMGEQFF.